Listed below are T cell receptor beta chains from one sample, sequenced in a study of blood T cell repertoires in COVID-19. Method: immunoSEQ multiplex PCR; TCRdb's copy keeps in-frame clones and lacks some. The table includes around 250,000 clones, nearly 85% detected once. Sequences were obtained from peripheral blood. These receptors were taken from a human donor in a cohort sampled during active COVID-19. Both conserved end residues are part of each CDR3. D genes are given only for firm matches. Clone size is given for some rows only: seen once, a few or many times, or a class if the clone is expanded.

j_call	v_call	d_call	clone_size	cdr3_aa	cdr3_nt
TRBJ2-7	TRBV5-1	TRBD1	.	CASSSLQGVEYEQYF	TGCGCCAGCAGCTCGTTACAGGGGGTTGAGTACGAGCAGTACTTC
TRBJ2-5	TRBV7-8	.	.	CASSLGGGASSETQYF	TGTGCCAGCAGCTTAGGTGGGGGGGCCTCATCAGAGACCCAGTACTTC
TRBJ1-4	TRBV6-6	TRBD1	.	CASSRDRAGATNEKLFF	TGTGCCAGCAGTCGGGACAGGGCTGGTGCAACTAATGAAAAACTGTTTTTT
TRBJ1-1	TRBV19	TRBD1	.	CASSIGDREAFF	TGTGCCAGTAGCATTGGGGACAGGGAAGCTTTCTTT
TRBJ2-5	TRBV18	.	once	CASSPTYGDTQETQYF	TGTGCCAGCTCACCGACCTACGGGGACACCCAAGAGACCCAGTACTTC
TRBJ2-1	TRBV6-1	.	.	CASSDYGNRDYNEQFF	TGTGCCAGCAGTGATTACGGGAACAGGGACTACAATGAGCAGTTCTTC
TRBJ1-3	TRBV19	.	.	CASRIGGYGNTIYF	TGTGCCAGCCGAATCGGGGGGTACGGAAACACCATATATTTT
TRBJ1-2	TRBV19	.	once	CASSIPPPRDKNYGYTF	TGTGCCAGTAGTATACCCCCTCCCCGGGACAAAAACTATGGCTACACCTTC
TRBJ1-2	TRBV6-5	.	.	CASLPGGVGYGYTF	TGTGCCAGCCTCCCCGGCGGAGTAGGCTATGGCTACACCTTC
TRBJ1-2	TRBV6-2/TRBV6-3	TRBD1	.	CASSKPGQQDYGYTF	TGTGCCAGCAGTAAACCGGGACAGCAAGACTATGGCTACACCTTC
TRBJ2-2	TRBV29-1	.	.	CSGLGDYTGELFF	TGCAGCGGATTGGGGGACTACACCGGGGAGCTGTTTTTT
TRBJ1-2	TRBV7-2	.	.	CASSLETGLGYTF	TGTGCCAGCAGCTTAGAAACTGGACTGGGCTACACCTTC
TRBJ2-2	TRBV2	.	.	CASSEGLGGRTGELFF	TGTGCCAGCAGTGAAGGTTTAGGGGGTCGCACCGGGGAGCTGTTTTTT
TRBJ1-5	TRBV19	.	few	CASSWESNQPQHF	TGTGCCAGTAGTTGGGAGAGCAATCAGCCCCAGCATTTT
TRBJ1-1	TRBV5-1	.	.	CASSFQAGNKINTEAFF	TGCGCCAGCAGCTTCCAGGCAGGGAATAAAATAAACACTGAAGCTTTCTTT
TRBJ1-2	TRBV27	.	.	CASSFSSTDGYTF	TGTGCCAGCAGTTTCTCGAGCACGGATGGCTACACCTTC
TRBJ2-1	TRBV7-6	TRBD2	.	CASSLEVTGTSGYNEQFF	TGTGCCAGCAGCTTAGAGGTTACCGGGACTAGCGGGTACAATGAGCAGTTCTTC
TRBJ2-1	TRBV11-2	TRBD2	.	CASRDLGLAYNEQFF	TGTGCCAGCAGGGACCTGGGACTAGCCTACAATGAGCAGTTCTTC
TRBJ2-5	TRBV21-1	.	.	CASSKKKGEETQYF	TGTGCCAGCAGCAAGAAAAAGGGGGAAGAGACCCAGTACTTC
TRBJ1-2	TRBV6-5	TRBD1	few	CASSPDRGGYGYTF	TGTGCCAGCAGTCCCGACAGGGGCGGGTATGGCTACACCTTC
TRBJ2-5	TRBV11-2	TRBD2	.	CASSLGSSGVLQETQYF	TGTGCCAGCAGCTTAGGTTCTAGCGGGGTCCTCCAAGAGACCCAGTACTTC
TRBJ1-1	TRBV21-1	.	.	CASSKDRRNTEAFF	TGTGCCAGCAGCAAAGACAGGCGGAACACTGAAGCTTTCTTT
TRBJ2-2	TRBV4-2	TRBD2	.	CASSQLWGGSTGELFF	TGTGCCAGCAGCCAACTTTGGGGGGGTTCCACCGGGGAGCTGTTTTTT
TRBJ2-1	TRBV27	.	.	CASARTRGADEQFF	TGTGCCAGCGCTAGAACTCGGGGGGCCGATGAGCAGTTCTTC
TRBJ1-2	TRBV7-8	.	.	CASSPGRNYGYTF	TGTGCCAGCAGCCCTGGGAGAAACTATGGCTACACCTTC
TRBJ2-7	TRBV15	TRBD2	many	CATSKRASGHEQYF	TGTGCCACCAGCAAGCGGGCTAGCGGCCACGAGCAGTACTTC